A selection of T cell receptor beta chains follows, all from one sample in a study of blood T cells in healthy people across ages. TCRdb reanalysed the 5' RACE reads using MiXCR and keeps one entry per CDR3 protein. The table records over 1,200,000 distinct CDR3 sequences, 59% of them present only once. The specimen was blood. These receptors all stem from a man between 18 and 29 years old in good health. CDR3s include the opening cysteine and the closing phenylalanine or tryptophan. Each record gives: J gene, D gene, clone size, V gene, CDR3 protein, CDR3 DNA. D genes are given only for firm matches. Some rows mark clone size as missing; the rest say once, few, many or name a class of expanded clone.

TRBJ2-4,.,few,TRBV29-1,CSVPGPTPTRNIQYF,TGCAGCGTCCCGGGACCGACGCCTACAAGGAACATTCAGTACTTC
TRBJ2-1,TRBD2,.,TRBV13,CASSSRASGDIYNEQFF,TGTGCCAGCAGCTCAAGGGCTAGCGGGGACATCTACAATGAGCAGTTCTTC
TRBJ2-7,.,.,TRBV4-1,CASSQTVGGRYEQYF,TGCGCCAGCAGCCAAACGGTCGGGGGACGATACGAGCAGTACTTC
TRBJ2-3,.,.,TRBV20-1,CRPTKGGATDTQYF,TGCAGACCCACCAAGGGCGGGGCCACAGATACGCAGTATTTT
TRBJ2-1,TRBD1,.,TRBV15,CATSRVPQGSNEQFF,TGTGCCACCAGCAGAGTACCACAGGGGTCCAATGAGCAGTTCTTC
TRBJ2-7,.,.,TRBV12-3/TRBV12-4,CASSFAGAGVNEQYF,TGTGCCAGCAGTTTTGCCGGGGCAGGGGTCAATGAGCAGTACTTC
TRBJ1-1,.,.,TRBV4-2,CASSQREGSTEAFF,TGTGCCAGCAGCCAGCGGGAGGGGTCCACTGAAGCTTTCTTT
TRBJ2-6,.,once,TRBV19,CASSMASSPGANVLTF,TGTGCCAGTAGTATGGCCTCATCGCCCGGGGCCAACGTCCTGACTTTC
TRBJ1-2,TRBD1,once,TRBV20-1,CSAARDRVELHGYTF,TGCAGTGCCGCCCGCGACAGGGTCGAACTCCATGGCTACACCTTC
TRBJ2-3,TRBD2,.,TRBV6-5,CASRKIAGTLNTQYF,TGTGCCAGCAGAAAAATAGCGGGGACGTTAAATACGCAGTATTTT
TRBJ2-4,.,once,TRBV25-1,CASSELEVLGVYF,TGTGCCAGCAGTGAATTAGAGGTCCTCGGAGTGTACTTC
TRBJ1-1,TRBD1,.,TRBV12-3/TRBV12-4,CASRSGTENTEAFF,TGTGCCAGCAGGTCCGGGACAGAGAACACTGAAGCTTTCTTT
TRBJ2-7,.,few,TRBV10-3,CAISESTDIGDWYF,TGTGCCATCAGTGAGTCCACGGATATAGGAGACTGGTACTTC
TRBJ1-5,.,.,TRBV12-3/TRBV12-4,CASIQNSQPQHF,TGTGCCAGCATCCAAAATAGTCAGCCCCAGCATTTT
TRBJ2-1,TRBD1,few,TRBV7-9,CASSPRDRAYEQFF,TGTGCCAGTAGCCCCCGGGACAGGGCGTATGAGCAGTTCTTC
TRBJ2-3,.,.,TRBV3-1,CASSQVDWANPDTQYF,TGTGCCAGCAGCCAAGTCGACTGGGCTAATCCAGATACGCAGTATTTT
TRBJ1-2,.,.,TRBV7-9,CASSAQGHGGYTF,TGTGCCAGCAGCGCACAGGGTCACGGTGGCTACACCTTC
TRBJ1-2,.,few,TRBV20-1,CSASSGWGYTF,TGCAGTGCTTCCTCGGGGTGGGGCTACACCTTC
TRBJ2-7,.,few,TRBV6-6,CASRHSYEQYF,TGTGCCAGCAGACACAGCTACGAGCAGTACTTC
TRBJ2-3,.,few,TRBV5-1,CASIRDNTDTQYF,TGCGCCAGCATCCGGGACAACACAGATACGCAGTATTTT
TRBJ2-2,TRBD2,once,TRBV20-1,CSARLTSRISGELFF,TGCAGTGCTCGACTGACTAGCAGAATCTCCGGGGAGCTGTTTTTT
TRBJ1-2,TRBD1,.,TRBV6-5,CASSSGTGAIYGYTF,TGTGCCAGCAGTTCCGGGACAGGGGCCATCTATGGCTACACCTTC
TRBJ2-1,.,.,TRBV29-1,CSAVQGHNEQFF,TGCAGCGCTGTCCAGGGACACAATGAGCAGTTCTTC
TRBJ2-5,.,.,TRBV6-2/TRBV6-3,CASSYLRGETQYF,TGTGCCAGCAGTTACCTTCGGGGAGAGACCCAGTACTTC
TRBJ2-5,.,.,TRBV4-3,CASSQGGTREETQYF,TGCGCCAGCAGCCAAGGCGGGACCCGTGAAGAGACCCAGTACTTC
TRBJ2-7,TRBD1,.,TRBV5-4,CASSSIGWDSYEQYF,TGTGCCAGCAGCTCAATCGGGTGGGACAGCTACGAGCAGTACTTC
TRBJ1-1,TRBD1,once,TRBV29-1,CSVGQSKNTEAFF,TGCAGCGTGGGACAGTCGAAGAACACGGAAGCTTTCTTT
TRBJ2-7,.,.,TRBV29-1,CSVALDYEQYF,TGCAGCGTTGCACTAGATTACGAGCAGTACTTC
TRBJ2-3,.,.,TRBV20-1,CSAGRVFTDTQYF,TGCAGTGCCGGGCGGGTCTTCACAGATACGCAGTATTTT
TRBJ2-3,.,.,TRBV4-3,CASSQDINTDTQYF,TGCGCCAGCAGCCAAGATATTAACACAGATACGCAGTATTTT
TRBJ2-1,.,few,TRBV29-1,CSVEKGEGRLDEQFF,TGCAGCGTTGAAAAGGGGGAGGGCAGATTAGATGAGCAGTTCTTC
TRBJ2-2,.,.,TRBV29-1,CSVERGWELFF,TGCAGCGTTGAACGCGGCTGGGAGCTGTTTTTT
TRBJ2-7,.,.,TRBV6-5,CASSYGVPTSYEQYF,TGTGCCAGCAGTTACGGCGTACCAACCTCCTACGAGCAGTACTTC
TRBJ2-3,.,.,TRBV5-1,CVSSSPDTQYF,TGCGTCAGCAGCTCCCCGGATACGCAGTATTTT
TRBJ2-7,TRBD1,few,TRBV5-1,CASSYAPVGQPYEQYF,TGCGCCAGCAGCTACGCACCCGTGGGACAGCCCTACGAGCAGTACTTC
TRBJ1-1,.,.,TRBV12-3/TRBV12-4,CASSSSRRGKGNTEAFF,TGTGCCAGCAGTTCAAGTCGTCGAGGGAAAGGGAACACTGAAGCTTTCTTT